The present T cell receptor (beta chain) was sequenced within a study of cytomegalovirus exposure and HLA in healthy donors. The study, taken as a whole, reports: Subsequent analysis of the 100 to 150 validation repertoires found a tendency for first-cohort TCR clusters to co-occur. There were 150 to 200 TCR beta chains listed as cytomegalovirus-associated.

Germline V gene sequence: CDR1 KGHSH, CDR2 LQKENI. This CDR3 has 14 amino acids. With 2 bases removed from V and 6 bases from J, the gap between germline ends came to 13 bases. Note on this clone: Its matching antigen is unknown.

Libraries were prepared by immunoSEQ multiplex PCR; TCRdb keeps only in-frame clonotypes and omits some of them. The profile shows around 100,000 clones, roughly 94% of them singletons. The chain joins TRBV18 to TRBJ1-2, with D unresolved. The clonotype originates from a woman between 18 and 29 years old in good health and CMV-seronegative. Sequencing used PBMCs. The CDR3 protein is CASSPGSQTNGYTF. CDR3 coding DNA: TGTGCCAGCTCACCAGGGTCCCAAACTAATGGCTACACCTTC.